Here is one T cell receptor (beta chain) with its context. Antigen unknown. One junction end disagrees with the germline gene, perhaps due to a read error. Each donor was healthy, and each was a bone marrow donor. This PCR relied on a set of 60 Vbeta primers and 13 Jbeta primers. TCRdb keeps only in-frame clones here, not all; method: immunoSEQ multiplex PCR. Of roughly 150,000 clones in the sample, nearly 80% were seen once. The data were taken from a study of cytomegalovirus exposure and HLA in healthy donors. The CDR3 contains 15 residues. Germline V gene data show CDR1 as MDHEN and CDR2 as SYDVKM. Findings and caveats of the study: Among immune exposure information, only CMV serostatus was available. TCR beta V segments were, for the most part, productive about 87% or about 30% of the time in an earlier analysis. A missense variant in DCLRE1C was later tied to TCR beta V- and J-gene trimming.

V gene TRBV28 combines with J gene TRBJ1-3; tentative D call: TRBD1 (6 bases). Sequences were obtained from PBMCs. The clonotype originates from a woman aged 35 to 49 in good health and CMV-seronegative. As DNA, the CDR3 is TGTGCCAGCAGGGGCCCTCCAGGGGCTGGAAGCACCATATATTTT. Its translation: CASRGPPGAGSTIYF.